This TCR beta chain is from a study of T cell responses to AZD1222 COVID-19 vaccine. Deletions cut 2 bases from V and 7 bases from J, with 3 bases between. CDR1 SGHAT and CDR2 FQNNGV come from the germline V gene. CDR3 size: 12 residues. Profiling relied on immunoSEQ multiplex PCR, and the TCRdb table lists in-frame clones only, not all of them. This table holds about 110,000 clones, more than 70% found once. The chain has TRBV11-2 and TRBJ1-6; D uncertain. Sequenced material: peripheral blood, taken 28 days after the second AZD1222 dose. The receptor was isolated from an adult who received the AZD1222 COVID-19 vaccine. CDR3 sequence reads: CASSLFNSPLHF. The CDR3 DNA reads TGTGCCAGCAGCTTATTCAATTCACCCCTCCACTTT.